This passage covers 6 T cell receptor beta chains from one sample sequenced in a study of blood T cell repertoires in COVID-19. Assay: immunoSEQ multiplex PCR; the TCRdb copy retains only in-frame clones and omits some. The repertoire holds 75,000 to 100,000 clones, 85% to 90% seen once, with roughly 14% in the top ten. Specimen: peripheral blood. These receptor sequences come from a human donor in a cohort sampled during active COVID-19.

This chain uses TRBV9 with TRBJ2-3; D gene uncertain. V dropped 3 bases and J dropped 6 bases, with 8 bases sitting between them. Germline V lookup: CDR1 SGDLS, CDR2 YYNGEE. This CDR3 contains 12 residues. The CDR3 loop is CASSAGRDTQYF. Here the CDR3 DNA reads TGTGCCAGCAGCGCTGGTCGGGATACGCAGTATTTT.

The chain carries TRBV18 and TRBJ1-1, with 7 bases that match TRBD1. Germline CDR1 reads KGHSH; CDR2 reads LQKENI. The CDR3 runs 13 residues. The V and J ends lost 4 bases and 3 bases, in that order; junction bases with no gene match: 2. CDR3 loop: CASSLGTDTEAFF. CDR3 coding DNA: TGTGCCAGCTCACTAGGGACAGACACTGAAGCTTTCTTT.

The chain combines TRBV19 with TRBJ1-4; D is undetermined. The CDR3 length is 12 residues. Trimming removed 5 bases from V and 8 bases from J, with 9 bases in between. Germline V gives CDR1 LNHDA, CDR2 SQIVND (reference sequence). CDR3 DNA sequence: TGTGCCAGTAGTCTCCTAGACGAAAAACTGTTTTTT. Translation gives CASSLLDEKLFF.

CDR3 nucleotide sequence: TGCGCCAGCAGCTTATCCCCTCTAGCGGGAGGGAGGAATGAGCAGTTCTTC. It specifies CASSLSPLAGGRNEQFF. The rearrangement uses TRBV5-1 and TRBJ2-1, with 12 bases aligning to TRBD2. The germline gives CDR1 SGHRS, CDR2 YFSETQ. CDR3 size: 17 residues. V dropped 2 bases and J dropped 7; count of bases not matched to a gene: 10.

The chain joins TRBV5-6 to TRBJ2-3; 8 nucleotides agree with TRBD2. The CDR3 contains 11 residues. With 4 bases clipped from V and 13 bases from J, the junction kept 5 bases outside the gene matches. Germline V gene lookup returns CDR1 SGHDT and CDR2 YYEEEE. The CDR3 nucleotides read TGTGCCAGCAGCCCCGGGACTAGGGAGTATTTT. Translation gives CASSPGTREYF.

The chain combines TRBV18 with TRBJ2-5, with 7 bases that match TRBD1. CDR1 is KGHSH and CDR2 is LQKENI in the germline V gene. With V trimmed by 0 bases and J by 2 bases, 6 bases remained unmatched. The CDR3 is made up of 16 amino acids. The CDR3 spells CASSPPPGTDQETQYF. CDR3 sequence (DNA): TGTGCCAGCTCACCACCTCCCGGGACAGATCAAGAGACCCAGTACTTC.